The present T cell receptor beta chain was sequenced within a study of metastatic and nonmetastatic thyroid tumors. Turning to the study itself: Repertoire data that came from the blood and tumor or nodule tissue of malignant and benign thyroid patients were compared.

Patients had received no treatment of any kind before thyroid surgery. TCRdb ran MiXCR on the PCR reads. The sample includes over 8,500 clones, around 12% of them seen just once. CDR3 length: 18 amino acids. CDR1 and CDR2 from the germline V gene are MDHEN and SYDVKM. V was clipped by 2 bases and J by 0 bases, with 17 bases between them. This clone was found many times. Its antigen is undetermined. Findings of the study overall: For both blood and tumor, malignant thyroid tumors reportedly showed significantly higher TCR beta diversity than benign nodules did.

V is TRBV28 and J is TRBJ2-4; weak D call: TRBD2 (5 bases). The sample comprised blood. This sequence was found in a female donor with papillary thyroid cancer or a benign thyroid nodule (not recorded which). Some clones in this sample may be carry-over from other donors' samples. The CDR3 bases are TGTGCCAGCAGTTTAACCACTCTAGGGAGTTTAGCCAAAAACATTCAGTACTTC. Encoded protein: CASSLTTLGSLAKNIQYF.